This is a list of T cell receptor beta chains from one sample in a study of T cell responses to AZD1222 COVID-19 vaccine. Data came from immunoSEQ multiplex PCR; TCRdb stores just in-frame clones and leaves some out. The table records about 120,000 clones, roughly 88% of them present only once. The specimen comprised peripheral blood, sampled on day 0 of MenACWY control vaccination. Every receptor here comes from an adult in good health. Both conserved end residues are part of each CDR3. A D gene is named only where the DNA matches it firmly. Only part of the rows carry a size: once, few, many, or a class if the clone is expanded.

d_gene: -
v_gene: TRBV19
j_gene: TRBJ1-5
abundance: -
CDR3nt: TGTGCCAGTAGTATTTCGGGGCAGTCCTTAGGGGAGCCCCAGCATTTT
CDR3aa: CASSISGQSLGEPQHF

d_gene: -
v_gene: TRBV7-6
j_gene: TRBJ1-5
abundance: -
CDR3nt: TGTGCCAGCAGCTTGGGGGGGCTCGGGCAGCCCCAGCATTTT
CDR3aa: CASSLGGLGQPQHF

d_gene: TRBD1
v_gene: TRBV4-1
j_gene: TRBJ1-3
abundance: -
CDR3nt: TGCGCCAGCAGCCATCCGACAGGGCCCTACTCTGGAAACACCATATATTTT
CDR3aa: CASSHPTGPYSGNTIYF

d_gene: TRBD2
v_gene: TRBV9
j_gene: TRBJ2-3
abundance: -
CDR3nt: TGTGCCAGCAGCGTAGCTAGCGGGGGGATCGCAGATACGCAGTATTTT
CDR3aa: CASSVASGGIADTQYF

d_gene: -
v_gene: TRBV15
j_gene: TRBJ1-5
abundance: -
CDR3nt: TGTGCCACCAGCAGAGAAGTAATCAGGAATCAGCCCCAGCATTTT
CDR3aa: CATSREVIRNQPQHF

d_gene: -
v_gene: TRBV2
j_gene: TRBJ2-7
abundance: -
CDR3nt: TGTGCCAGCAGCGAGAGGTACGAGCAGTACTTC
CDR3aa: CASSERYEQYF

d_gene: -
v_gene: TRBV5-8
j_gene: TRBJ2-7
abundance: -
CDR3nt: TGTGCCAGCAGCTTCAACTACGAGCAGTACTTC
CDR3aa: CASSFNYEQYF

d_gene: TRBD1
v_gene: TRBV19
j_gene: TRBJ2-1
abundance: -
CDR3nt: TGTGCCAGTAGTATAGGGGGACAGGGTCGTGAGCAGTTCTTC
CDR3aa: CASSIGGQGREQFF

d_gene: -
v_gene: TRBV5-1
j_gene: TRBJ1-2
abundance: once
CDR3nt: TGCGCCAGCAGCTTGTGGCAACAGGGTGATGGCTACACCTTC
CDR3aa: CASSLWQQGDGYTF

d_gene: -
v_gene: TRBV6-5
j_gene: TRBJ1-2
abundance: -
CDR3nt: TGTGCCAGCAGTTACAGTCCTCACGCTATTAATGGCTACACCTTC
CDR3aa: CASSYSPHAINGYTF

d_gene: -
v_gene: TRBV9
j_gene: TRBJ2-2
abundance: -
CDR3nt: TGTGCCAGCAGCGTCCGCCAGGGACTGAACACCGGGGAGCTGTTTTTT
CDR3aa: CASSVRQGLNTGELFF

d_gene: -
v_gene: TRBV6-6
j_gene: TRBJ2-1
abundance: once
CDR3nt: TGTGCCTCAGCCGGGATAGGCCTCCATGAGCAGTTCTTC
CDR3aa: CASAGIGLHEQFF

d_gene: -
v_gene: TRBV6-1
j_gene: TRBJ2-1
abundance: -
CDR3nt: TGTGCCAGCAGTGATCGTGAGGGCTGGGGCGTATCCAATGAGCAGTTCTTC
CDR3aa: CASSDREGWGVSNEQFF

d_gene: -
v_gene: TRBV2
j_gene: TRBJ1-5
abundance: -
CDR3nt: TGTGCCAGCAGTGAAGCGCGGCGGGGTAGACAGCCCCAGCATTTT
CDR3aa: CASSEARRGRQPQHF

d_gene: TRBD2
v_gene: TRBV7-4
j_gene: TRBJ2-3
abundance: -
CDR3nt: TGTGCCAGCAGCTTAATTAGCGGGGGGCTCACAGATACGCAGTATTTT
CDR3aa: CASSLISGGLTDTQYF

d_gene: TRBD2
v_gene: TRBV9
j_gene: TRBJ2-1
abundance: -
CDR3nt: TGTGCCAGCAGCGTAGCTAGCGGGGCCTACAATGAGCAGTTCTTC
CDR3aa: CASSVASGAYNEQFF

d_gene: -
v_gene: TRBV5-6
j_gene: TRBJ1-2
abundance: -
CDR3nt: TGTGCCAGCAGCTTGGCTGGTTATGGCTACACCTTC
CDR3aa: CASSLAGYGYTF

d_gene: -
v_gene: TRBV19
j_gene: TRBJ2-7
abundance: -
CDR3nt: TGTGCCAGTAGTACACAGGGTAGGGCCTACGAGCAGTACTTC
CDR3aa: CASSTQGRAYEQYF

d_gene: -
v_gene: TRBV4-2
j_gene: TRBJ1-3
abundance: once
CDR3nt: TGTGCCAGCAGCCCAGAGACAGGTTACTCTGGAAACACCATATATTTT
CDR3aa: CASSPETGYSGNTIYF

d_gene: TRBD1
v_gene: TRBV27
j_gene: TRBJ1-2
abundance: -
CDR3nt: TGTGCCAGCACCTCCGGGACAGAGAACTATGGCTACACCTTC
CDR3aa: CASTSGTENYGYTF

d_gene: TRBD2
v_gene: TRBV11-2
j_gene: TRBJ2-3
abundance: -
CDR3nt: TGTGCCAGCAGCTTAGTGGCGGGGGTGAGCACAGATACGCAGTATTTT
CDR3aa: CASSLVAGVSTDTQYF

d_gene: TRBD1
v_gene: TRBV7-2
j_gene: TRBJ2-7
abundance: -
CDR3nt: TGTGCCAGCAGCCCGGACAGGGGGCGCGACGAGCAGTACTTC
CDR3aa: CASSPDRGRDEQYF

d_gene: TRBD2
v_gene: TRBV20-1
j_gene: TRBJ2-1
abundance: -
CDR3nt: TGCAGTGCTAGTGGGGCTAGCGGGGGCTCTCCTACCTACAATGAGCAGTTCTTC
CDR3aa: CSASGASGGSPTYNEQFF